This TCR beta chain was captured by sequencing in a study of graft-versus-host responses after intestinal transplantation. About the study: Multivisceral, liver-intestinal, or isolated intestinal grafts were transplanted into recipients. Anti-thymocyte globulin induction, then tacrolimus and steroids for two to four years, went to all recipients. Study results and caveats: Allografts carried high graft-versus-host to host-versus-graft clonal ratios in patients having graft-donor T cell macrochimerism. HvG clone declines early post-transplant were associated with peak circulating GvH levels.

In regard to this clone: Its antigen is not known.

The CDR3 runs 19 residues. The V gene's germline CDR1 is SGHRS and CDR2 YFSETQ. V gave up 4 bases and J gave up 0 bases; unmatched junction bases: 12. Profiling relied on immunoSEQ multiplex PCR, and the TCRdb table lists in-frame clones only, not all of them. The sample contains about 94,000 clones, more than 85% of which appear only once. The TCR was taken from a human donor who received an intestinal transplant. This specimen was unstimulated CD8+ T cells sorted from spleen or lymph node cells, taken before intestinal transplant. This chain connects TRBV5-1 to TRBJ2-6; 8 nucleotides agree with TRBD1. CDR3 loop: CASSRTWDRTLSGANVLTF. CDR3 DNA: TGCGCCAGCAGCCGTACCTGGGACAGGACCCTCTCTGGGGCCAACGTCCTGACTTTC.